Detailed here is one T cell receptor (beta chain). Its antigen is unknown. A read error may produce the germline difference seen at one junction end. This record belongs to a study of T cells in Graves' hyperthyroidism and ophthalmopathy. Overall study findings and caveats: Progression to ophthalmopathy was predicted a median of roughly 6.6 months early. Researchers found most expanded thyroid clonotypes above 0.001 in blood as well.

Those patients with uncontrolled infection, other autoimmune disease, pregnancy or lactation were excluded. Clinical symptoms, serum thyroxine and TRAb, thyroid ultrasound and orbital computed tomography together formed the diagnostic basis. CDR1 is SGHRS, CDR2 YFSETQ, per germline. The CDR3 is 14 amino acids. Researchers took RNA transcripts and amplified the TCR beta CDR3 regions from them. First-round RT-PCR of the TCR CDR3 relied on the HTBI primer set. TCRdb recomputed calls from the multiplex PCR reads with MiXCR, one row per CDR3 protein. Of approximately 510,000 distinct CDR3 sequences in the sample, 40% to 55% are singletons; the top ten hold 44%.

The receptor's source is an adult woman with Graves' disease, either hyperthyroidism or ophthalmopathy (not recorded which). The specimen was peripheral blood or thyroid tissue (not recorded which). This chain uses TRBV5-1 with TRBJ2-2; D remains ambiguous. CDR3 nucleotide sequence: TGCGCCAGCAGCTTGGCCGGAAGGGCCGGAGAGCTGTTTTTT. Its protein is CASSLAGRAGELFF. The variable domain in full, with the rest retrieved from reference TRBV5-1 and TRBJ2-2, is KAGVTQTPRYLIKTRGQQVTLSCSPISGHRSVSWYQQTPGQGLQFLFEYFSETQRNKGNFPGRFSGRQFSNSRSEMNVSTLELGDSALYLCASSLAGRAGELFFGEGSRLTVL.